These 27 T cell receptor beta chains share one sample of origin, sequenced in a study of spatial heterogeneity in lung cancer. In TCRdb, the 5' RACE reads were re-called with MiXCR into one record per CDR3 protein. The table has about 11,000 distinct CDR3 sequences, 6.3% seen once. The time point: sample taken at primary tumor resection. Whole RNA obtained from tumor, nontumor lung or frozen PBMC underwent sequencing without sorting. Sequencing was performed on PBMCs, taken at surgery. The receptors were gathered from a male donor with early-stage non-small cell lung cancer.

This clonotype has only a few counts. This beta chain appears as a stray read in a library generated for alpha chains; its size is not informative. This chain joins TRBV7-2 and TRBJ1-4, with a tentative D call TRBD1 (5 bases). Germline lookup yields CDR1 SGHTA and CDR2 FQGNSA. The CDR3 covers 15 residues. The V end lost 5 bases, the J end lost 0 bases, and 10 bases lay between the germline ends. This CDR3 is CASSLGQATNEKLFF. The DNA for the CDR3 is TGTGCCAGCAGCCTAGGACAAGCAACTAATGAAAAACTGTTTTTT.

This clonotype was counted at least ten times. A library prepared for alpha chains yielded this beta chain as an off-target read; its size is of little meaning. This chain connects TRBV4-2 to TRBJ2-7, with a weak D call TRBD1 (6 bases). This CDR3 comprises 17 residues. The germline V gene encodes CDR1 LGHNA and CDR2 YNFKEQ. V was shortened by 0 bases and J by 0 bases, with 15 bases between the two germline ends. CDR3 sequence reads: CASSQDPLDSYSYEQYF. In DNA, the CDR3 is TGTGCCAGCAGCCAAGATCCGCTGGACAGCTACTCCTACGAGCAGTACTTC.

Note on this clonotype: The library was prepared for alpha chains; this beta chain is a stray read, so its frequency means little. The genes are TRBV5-1 and TRBJ2-7; D possibly corresponds to TRBD1 (5 bases). The germline gives CDR1 SGHRS, CDR2 YFSETQ. Trimming shortened V by 5 bases and J by 1 base, and 10 bases separated the two germline ends. This CDR3 region has 13 residues. The CDR3 bases are TGCGCCAGCAGAGTACAGGCATCCTACGAGCAGTACTTC. Translation gives CASRVQASYEQYF.

Ten or more counts support this clonotype. This beta chain is a stray read from a library made for alpha chains; its abundance is not meaningful. The chain recombines TRBV20-1 with TRBJ2-7; TRBD2 matches at 11 bases. The CDR3 length is 14 residues. Losses at the gene ends were 3 bases for V and 3 bases for J; bases not matched to a gene: 4. Germline CDR1 and CDR2: DFQATT and SNEGSKA (reference sequence). The CDR3 loop reads CSASPGTSGYEQYF. CDR3 sequence (DNA): TGCAGTGCTAGCCCCGGGACTAGCGGCTACGAGCAGTACTTC.

With respect to this clonotype: The library was prepared for alpha chains; this beta chain is a stray read, so its frequency means little. V gene TRBV6-5 combines with J gene TRBJ2-5; 12 bases are shared with TRBD2. CDR1 is MNHEY and CDR2 is SVGAGI in the germline V gene. The CDR3 runs to 16 residues. Germline trimming cut 5 bases from V and 6 bases from J; bases unmatched to any gene: 10. CDR3 DNA: TGTGCCAGCAGTCCTACTTCTAGCGGGGGGGCGCAGACCCAGTACTTC. As protein: CASSPTSSGGAQTQYF.

By share, this clonotype ranks as medium-sized. With the library built for alpha chains, this beta chain is off target and its frequency is not meaningful. The chain employs TRBV20-1 and TRBJ1-1; D gene uncertain. Deletions cut 0 bases from V and 8 bases from J, with 4 bases between. The CDR3 loop spans 10 amino acids. CDR1 is DFQATT, CDR2 SNEGSKA, per germline (reference sequence). The CDR3 nucleotides read TGCAGTGCTAGAGATTACGAAGCTTTCTTT. This encodes CSARDYEAFF.

This clonotype was seen just once. A clone one base away is much larger, so this may be a read error. The library was built for alpha chains, so this beta chain is an off-target read and its size means little. This chain connects TRBV24-1 to TRBJ2-1, with 9 bases fitting TRBD1. Germline CDR1 and CDR2: KGHDR and SFDVKD. The CDR3 is 17 amino acids. The CDR3 DNA reads TGTGCCACCTGTGATTTCCGGACAGGGGCGACCTACAATGAGCAGTTCTTC. Protein product: CATCDFRTGATYNEQFF.

This clonotype was counted many times. This beta chain is a stray read from a library made for alpha chains; its abundance is not meaningful. The chain combines TRBV12-3 or TRBV12-4 with TRBJ2-7; 8 nucleotides agree with TRBD1. The CDR3 runs to 14 residues. J was trimmed by 2 bases and V by 6 bases; bases with no gene match: 6. As DNA, the CDR3 is TGTGCCAGCAGCCCCGGGACAGGCACCTACGAGCAGTACTTC. Translation gives CASSPGTGTYEQYF.

This clonotype rates as medium-sized. The library was built for alpha chains, so this beta chain is an off-target read and its size means little. The V call is TRBV11-2, the J call TRBJ2-2; TRBD1 is a possible D gene (5 bases). Trimming left V 1 base short and J 6 bases short, with 6 bases between. The CDR3 sequence is 13 residues long. The germline gives CDR1 SGHAT, CDR2 FQNNGV. For the CDR3, the DNA is TGTGCCAGCAGCTTAGCGACAGCCGGGGAGCTGTTTTTT. It is translated as CASSLATAGELFF.

This clonotype was seen at least ten times. For a library built for alpha chains, this beta chain is a stray read; little rests on its size. The chain uses TRBV4-1 and TRBJ2-5; 10 bases fit TRBD1. With 2 bases clipped from V and 4 bases from J, the junction kept 4 bases outside the gene matches. This CDR3 region has 15 residues. The germline V gene encodes CDR1 MGHRA and CDR2 YSYEKL. The CDR3 here is CASSQSGTGAETQYF. The CDR3 coding sequence is TGCGCCAGCAGCCAATCTGGGACAGGGGCAGAGACCCAGTACTTC.

With respect to this clonotype: The library was built for alpha chains, so this beta chain is an off-target read and its size means little. The chain joins TRBV12-3 or TRBV12-4 to TRBJ2-4; 7 bases fit TRBD1. The length of the CDR3 is 14 residues. J lost 10 bases, V lost 5 bases, and 11 bases had no gene match. CDR3 DNA sequence: TGTGCCAGCAGTGCCGACAGGGTATCATGGATTCAGTACTTC. As protein: CASSADRVSWIQYF.

This clonotype has ten or more counts. With the library built for alpha chains, this beta chain is off target and its frequency is not meaningful. The chain carries TRBV6-1 and TRBJ2-7, with 7 positions matching TRBD2. Germline V gene sequence: CDR1 MNHNS, CDR2 SASEGT. This CDR3 contains 14 residues. V lost 0 bases to trimming and J lost 5 bases; unmatched junction nucleotides: 4. CDR3 DNA sequence: TGTGCCAGCAGTGAAGCGCGGGAGCCCCACGAGCAGTACTTC. Translating gives CASSEAREPHEQYF.

In its sample, this clonotype is medium-sized (0.01 to 0.1%). Within a library made for alpha chains, this beta chain is off target, and its count is uninformative. The rearrangement links TRBV7-6 to TRBJ2-3, with a possible D match to TRBD1 (5 bases). CDR3 length: 16 residues. Germline CDR1 SGHVS, CDR2 FNYEAQ. V lost 5 bases and J lost 0, with 15 bases in between. CDR3 bases: TGTGCCAGCAGCCCCCAGGGTCTCCATAGCACAGATACGCAGTATTTT. Its protein is CASSPQGLHSTDTQYF.

In its sample, this clonotype was seen a few times. This beta chain represents an off-target read in a library built for alpha chains; its size is of limited meaning. V and J are TRBV24-1 and TRBJ2-5; the match to TRBD1 covers 7 bases. V dropped 3 bases and J dropped 5; count of bases not matched to a gene: 14. The CDR3 loop spans 17 amino acids. CDR1 and CDR2 from the germline V gene are KGHDR and SFDVKD. The CDR3 DNA follows: TGTGCCACCAGTGATACCTCTTCGCGGACAGGTTGGGAGACCCAGTACTTC. It encodes CATSDTSSRTGWETQYF.

This clonotype came up many times. This beta chain lies outside the target of a library built for alpha chains; its clone size means little. The chain employs TRBV25-1 and TRBJ1-5, with D possibly being TRBD1 (6 bases). Germline lookup yields CDR1 MGHDK and CDR2 SYGVNS. The CDR3 contains 13 residues. V gave up 4 bases and J gave up 6 bases, with 10 bases separating them. This chain's CDR3 is CASSGPGAQPQHF. CDR3 bases: TGTGCCAGCAGTGGTCCGGGGGCTCAGCCCCAGCATTTT.

This clonotype was recorded many times. This beta chain is an unintended read in a library built for alpha chains; its size means little. The chain has TRBV29-1 and TRBJ2-5; D unclear. The CDR3 is 13 amino acids. Germline V gene data show CDR1 as SQVTM and CDR2 as ANQGSEA. Between the trimmed V and J ends, which lost 3 bases and 2 bases, there was a span of 10 bases. The CDR3 sequence: CSVDRSVQETQYF. The CDR3 coding sequence is TGCAGCGTTGATAGGTCAGTACAAGAGACCCAGTACTTC.

Many counts were recorded for this clonotype. This beta chain slipped into a library made for alpha chains as a stray read, so its size is not meaningful. The chain uses TRBV19 and TRBJ2-5; a possible D gene is TRBD2 (5 bases). Germline CDR1 reads LNHDA; CDR2 reads SQIVND (reference sequence). CDR3 size: 15 residues. V shed 1 base and J shed 4 bases, with 13 bases lying between them. The CDR3 region is CASSIGGSWAETQYF. The DNA for the CDR3 is TGTGCCAGTAGTATAGGCGGGTCTTGGGCAGAGACCCAGTACTTC.

This clonotype has at least ten counts. This beta chain lies outside the target of a library built for alpha chains; its clone size means little. The chain couples TRBV12-3 or TRBV12-4 to TRBJ2-3; possibly TRBD1 for D (5 bases). The CDR3 spans 15 residues. V lost 2 bases and J 9 bases, leaving 18 bases between the germline ends. This CDR3 is CASSLWGDTPVTQYF. CDR3 sequence (DNA): TGTGCCAGCAGTTTATGGGGCGACACCCCGGTGACGCAGTATTTT.

Worth noting for this clonotype: This beta chain is an off-target read within a library intended for alpha chains, so its frequency means little. The chain carries TRBV18 and TRBJ2-4, with TRBD1 matching over 7 bases. In germline, CDR1 is KGHSH, CDR2 LQKENI. The J segment lost 15 bases and the V segment lost 3 bases, leaving 11 bases of the junction unmatched. The CDR3 sequence is 13 residues long. CDR3: CASSPARTGRGYF. The CDR3 bases are TGTGCCAGCTCACCCGCCCGGACAGGCCGAGGGTACTTC.

This clonotype is labeled medium-sized. This beta chain is an off-target read within a library intended for alpha chains, so its frequency means little. V gene TRBV27 combines with J gene TRBJ2-7; TRBD2 agrees at 7 bases. Trimming at V came to 6 bases and at J to 0 bases, leaving 8 bases not matched to a gene. This CDR3 spans 15 amino acids. From germline, CDR1 is MNHEY and CDR2 SMNVEV (reference sequence). The CDR3 here is CASRPSGAFSYEQYF. CDR3 DNA sequence: TGTGCCAGCAGACCGAGCGGGGCGTTCTCCTACGAGCAGTACTTC.

By sample fraction, this clonotype is medium-sized. Because the library targeted alpha chains, this beta chain is an off-target read whose size means little. The rearrangement uses TRBV5-1 and TRBJ2-1, with 8 bases that match TRBD1. The CDR3 contains 15 residues. Trimming at V came to 0 bases and at J to 2 bases, leaving 1 base not matched to a gene. Germline V CDR1 and CDR2: SGHRS, YFSETQ. The CDR3 here is CASSLAGQAYNEQFF. CDR3 DNA: TGCGCCAGCAGCTTGGCGGGACAGGCCTACAATGAGCAGTTCTTC.

To note about this clonotype: The size of this beta chain means little, since it is a stray read in a library made for alpha chains. The rearrangement uses TRBV6-5 and TRBJ1-5; 7 nucleotides agree with TRBD1. The V gene end was trimmed by 2 bases and the J gene end by 3 bases; junction bases not matched to a gene: 4. This CDR3 is built from 15 residues. Germline V gene data show CDR1 as MNHEY and CDR2 as SVGAGI. Here the CDR3 reads CASSYDRGLNQPQHF. The DNA for the CDR3 is TGTGCCAGCAGTTACGATAGGGGGCTCAATCAGCCCCAGCATTTT.

This clonotype was detected many times. Within a library made for alpha chains, this beta chain is off target, and its count is uninformative. V and J are TRBV18 and TRBJ2-7, with D unresolved. Looked up from germline, CDR1 is KGHSH and CDR2 is LQKENI. The V gene lost 3 bases and the J gene lost 3 bases, with 6 bases spanning the gap. This CDR3 region has 12 residues. CDR3 DNA: TGTGCCAGCTCACCGGGCGTCTACGAGCAGTACTTC. As protein: CASSPGVYEQYF.

This clonotype was seen a few times. A library made for alpha chains picked up this beta chain off target, so its size means little. This chain uses TRBV5-1 with TRBJ1-6; 7 bases match TRBD1. The CDR3 spans 15 residues. The J segment lost 7 bases and the V segment lost 4 bases, leaving 8 bases of the junction unmatched. Germline V gives CDR1 SGHRS, CDR2 YFSETQ. The CDR3 sequence is CASSLGQAENSPLHF. The DNA of the CDR3 is TGCGCCAGCAGCCTAGGACAGGCTGAGAATTCACCCCTCCACTTT.

This clonotype was recorded many times. Because this beta chain is a stray read in a library intended to capture alpha chains, its abundance should not be given much weight. J is TRBJ2-7 and V is TRBV2; no reliable D call. V was pared by 6 bases and J by 2 bases, with 14 bases between. Germline loops: CDR1 SNHLY, CDR2 FYNNEI. The CDR3 has 14 amino acids. The CDR3 nucleotides read TGTGCCAGCAGATACCTCCCTGGCCCCTACGAGCAGTACTTC. Its protein is CASRYLPGPYEQYF.

By sample share, this clonotype is medium-sized. Found in a library prepared for alpha chains, this beta chain is an off-target read, and its abundance has little meaning. The chain has TRBV9 and TRBJ2-1; TRBD2 matches 12 bases. Germline V gives CDR1 SGDLS, CDR2 YYNGEE. The V and J ends lost 4 bases and 7 bases, in that order; junction bases with no gene match: 9. This CDR3 has 16 amino acids. The CDR3, as DNA: TGTGCCAGCAGCCCCCTGACTAGCGGGGGACGGAATGAGCAGTTCTTC. The encoded protein is CASSPLTSGGRNEQFF.

This clonotype occurred a few times. The library was prepared for alpha chains; this beta chain is a stray read, so its frequency means little. CDR3 sequence: CASSRGGQGTDTQYF. DNA of the CDR3: TGTGCCAGCAGCCGGGGGGGACAGGGTACAGATACGCAGTATTTT. This chain uses TRBV5-4 with TRBJ2-3, with a possible D match to TRBD1 (9 bases). CDR1 and CDR2 from the germline V gene are SGHNT and YYREEE (reference sequence). This CDR3 is 15 amino acids long. V gave up 4 bases and J gave up 3 bases, with 15 bases separating them.